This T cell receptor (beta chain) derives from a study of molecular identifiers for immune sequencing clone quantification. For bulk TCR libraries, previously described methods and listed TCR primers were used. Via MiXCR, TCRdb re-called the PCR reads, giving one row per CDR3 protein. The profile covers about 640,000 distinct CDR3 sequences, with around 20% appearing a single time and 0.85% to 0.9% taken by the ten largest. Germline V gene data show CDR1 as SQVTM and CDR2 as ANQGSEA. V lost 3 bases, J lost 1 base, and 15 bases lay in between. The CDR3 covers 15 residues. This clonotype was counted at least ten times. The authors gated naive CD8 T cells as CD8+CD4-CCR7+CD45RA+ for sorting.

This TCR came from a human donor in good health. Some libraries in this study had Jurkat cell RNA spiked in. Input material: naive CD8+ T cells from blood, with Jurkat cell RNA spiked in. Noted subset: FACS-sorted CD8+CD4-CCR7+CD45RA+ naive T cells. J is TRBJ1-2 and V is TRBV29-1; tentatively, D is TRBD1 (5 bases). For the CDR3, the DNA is TGCAGCGTTGACCACGGTACAGGCGGTAACTATGGCTACACCTTC. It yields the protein CSVDHGTGGNYGYTF.